The sequence of this T cell receptor (beta chain) was determined in a study of human T cells and chemical hapten exposure. For the study at large: Per-sample variation in TCR yield stemmed mainly from small pooled library volume differences.

Time point here: patch test 3, about 24 weeks after DPC sensitization. Treatment indicated: therapeutic diphenylcyclopropenone sensitization with weekly scalp DPC. In its sample, this clonotype was seen many times. TCRdb re-analysed the RACE reads in MiXCR, keeping a single row per CDR3 protein. Found here are 190,000 or so distinct CDR3 sequences, about 22% of them singletons; the top ten hold over 2%. The CDR3 consists of 14 residues. Per germline, CDR1 SGHRS and CDR2 YFSETQ. V gave up 2 bases and J gave up 4 bases, with 13 bases separating them. The chain carries TRBV5-1 and TRBJ2-7, with D tentatively TRBD1 (6 bases). The source material was whole blood, sampled in connection with sensitization to the hapten diphenylcyclopropenone (DPC). This clonotype originated in a woman between 40 and 50 years old with alopecia areata. Some clones in this sample may be carry-over from other donors' samples. The CDR3 DNA sequence: TGCGCCAGCAGCTTAACAGGGTCGTCTTACGAGCAGTACTTC. It is translated as CASSLTGSSYEQYF.